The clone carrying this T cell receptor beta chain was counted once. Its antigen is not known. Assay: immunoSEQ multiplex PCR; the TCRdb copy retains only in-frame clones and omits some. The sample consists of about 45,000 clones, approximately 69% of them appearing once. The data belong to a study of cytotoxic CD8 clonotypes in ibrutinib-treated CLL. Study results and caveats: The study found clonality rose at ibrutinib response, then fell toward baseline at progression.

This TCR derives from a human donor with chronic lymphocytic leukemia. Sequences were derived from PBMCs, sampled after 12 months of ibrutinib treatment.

CDR3 sequence: CASSAIHGTGGSDYGYTF. In DNA, the CDR3 is TGTGCCAGTAGTGCCATTCACGGGACAGGGGGATCGGACTATGGCTACACCTTC. V and J are TRBV19 and TRBJ1-2; the match to TRBD1 covers 11 bases. Germline V gene lookup returns CDR1 LNHDA and CDR2 SQIVND (reference sequence). The length of the CDR3 is 18 residues. Trimming removed 5 bases from V and 3 bases from J; junction bases left unmatched: 14. The whole variable domain, remainder taken from reference TRBV19 and TRBJ1-2, is DGGITQSPKYLFRKEGQNVTLSCEQNLNHDAMYWYRQDPGQGLRLIYYSQIVNDFQKGDIAEGYSVSREKKESFPLTVTSAQKNPTAFYLCASSAIHGTGGSDYGYTFGSGTRLTVV.